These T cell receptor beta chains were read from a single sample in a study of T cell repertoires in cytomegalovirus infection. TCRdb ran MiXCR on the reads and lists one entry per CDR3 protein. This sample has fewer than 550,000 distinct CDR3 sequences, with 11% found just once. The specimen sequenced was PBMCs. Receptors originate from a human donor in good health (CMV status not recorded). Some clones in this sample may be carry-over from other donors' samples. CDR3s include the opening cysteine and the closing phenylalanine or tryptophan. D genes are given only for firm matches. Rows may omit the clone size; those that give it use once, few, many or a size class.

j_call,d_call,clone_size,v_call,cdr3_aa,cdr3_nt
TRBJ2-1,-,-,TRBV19,CASSPLGEGEYNEQFF,TGTGCCAGTAGTCCCCTAGGTGAGGGGGAATACAATGAGCAGTTCTTC
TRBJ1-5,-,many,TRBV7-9,CASSRRTGNSNQPQHF,TGTGCCAGCAGCCGAAGGACGGGGAATAGCAATCAGCCCCAGCATTTT
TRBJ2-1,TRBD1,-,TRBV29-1,CSVENRGYSYNEQFF,TGCAGCGTTGAAAACAGGGGCTACTCCTACAATGAGCAGTTCTTC
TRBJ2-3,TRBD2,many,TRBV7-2,CASSPGLAGGIDTQYF,TGTGCCAGCAGTCCGGGACTAGCGGGAGGTATAGATACGCAGTATTTT
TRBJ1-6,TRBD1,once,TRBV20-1,CNARDQGGGSPLHF,TGCAATGCTAGAGATCAGGGGGGGGGCTCACCCCTCCACTTT
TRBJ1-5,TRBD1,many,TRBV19,CASTSRDRNQPQHF,TGTGCCAGTACTTCCCGGGACAGGAATCAGCCCCAGCATTTT
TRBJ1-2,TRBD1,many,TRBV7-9,CASSVTGLRGYTF,TGTGCCAGCAGCGTGACAGGGTTGCGTGGCTACACCTTC
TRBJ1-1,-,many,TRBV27,CASMNRRGTEAFF,TGTGCCAGCATGAACAGACGGGGCACTGAAGCTTTCTTT
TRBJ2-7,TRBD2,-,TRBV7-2,CASSREGPSDEQYF,TGTGCCAGCAGTAGGGAGGGGCCTTCCGACGAGCAGTACTTC
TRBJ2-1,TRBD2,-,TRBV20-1,CSAHGTSGLRGEQFF,TGCAGTGCTCATGGGACTAGCGGATTAAGGGGTGAGCAGTTCTTC
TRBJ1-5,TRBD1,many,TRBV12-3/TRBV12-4,CASSSQGTVNQPQHF,TGTGCCAGCAGCTCGCAGGGGACAGTCAATCAGCCCCAGCATTTT
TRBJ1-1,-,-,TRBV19,CASSPRDGRFTEAFF,TGTGCCAGTAGCCCCAGGGACGGACGGTTCACTGAAGCTTTCTTT
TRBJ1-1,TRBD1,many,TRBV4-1,CASSQGEDRVGREAFF,TGCGCCAGCAGCCAAGGGGAAGACAGGGTAGGACGTGAAGCTTTCTTT
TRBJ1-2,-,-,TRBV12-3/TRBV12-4,CASSPPRAGPANYGYTF,TGTGCCAGCAGTCCCCCACGGGCAGGTCCGGCTAACTATGGCTACACCTTC
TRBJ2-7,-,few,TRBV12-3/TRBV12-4,CASSLAVSGTYYEQYF,TGTGCCAGCAGTTTAGCGGTAAGCGGAACTTACTACGAGCAGTACTTC
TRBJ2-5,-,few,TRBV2,CASSEGRGAILETQYF,TGTGCCAGCAGTGAAGGACGGGGGGCGATATTGGAGACCCAGTACTTC
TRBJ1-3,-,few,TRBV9,CASSERRILSGNTIYF,TGTGCCAGCAGCGAGAGGCGCATCCTCTCGGGAAACACCATATATTTT
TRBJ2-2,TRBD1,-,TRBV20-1,CSAPRGQGITGELFF,TGCAGTGCCCCCCGGGGACAGGGGATAACCGGGGAGCTGTTTTTT
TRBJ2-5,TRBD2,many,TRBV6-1,CASSEQRGGIRETQYF,TGTGCCAGCAGTGAACAGCGGGGGGGCATCCGGGAGACCCAGTACTTC
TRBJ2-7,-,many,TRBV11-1,CASSSYRDNPYEQYF,TGTGCCAGCAGCTCCTACCGGGACAACCCCTACGAGCAGTACTTC
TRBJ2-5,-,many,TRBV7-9,CASIPSEGGETQYF,TGTGCCAGCATTCCTTCCGAGGGAGGAGAGACCCAGTACTTC
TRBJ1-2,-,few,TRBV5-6,CASSFWGATTNYGYTF,TGTGCCAGCAGCTTTTGGGGGGCGACCACTAACTATGGCTACACCTTC
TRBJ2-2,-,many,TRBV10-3,CAIRAGTQNTGELFF,TGTGCCATCAGGGCCGGGACGCAGAACACCGGGGAGCTGTTTTTT
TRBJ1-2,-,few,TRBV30,CAWSVFSGNGYTF,TGTGCCTGGAGTGTATTTTCAGGGAATGGCTACACCTTC
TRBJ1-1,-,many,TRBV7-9,CASSSDGGEAFF,TGTGCCAGCAGCTCCGATGGGGGGGAAGCTTTCTTT
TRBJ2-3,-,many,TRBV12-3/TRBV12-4,CVVRPSTDTQYF,TGTGTCGTCCGTCCTAGCACAGATACGCAGTATTTT
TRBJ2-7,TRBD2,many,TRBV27,CASSLTSAPTYEQYF,TGTGCCAGCAGTTTAACTAGCGCCCCAACCTACGAGCAGTACTTC
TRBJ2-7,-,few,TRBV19,CASSPSVGAYEQYF,TGTGCCAGTAGTCCCTCCGTCGGGGCCTACGAGCAGTACTTC
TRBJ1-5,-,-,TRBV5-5,CASSQRVASNQPQHF,TGTGCCAGCAGCCAAAGGGTGGCTAGCAATCAGCCCCAGCATTTT
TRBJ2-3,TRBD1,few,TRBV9,CASSEGQATQYF,TGTGCCAGCAGCGAGGGACAGGCTACGCAGTATTTT
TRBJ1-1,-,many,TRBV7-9,CASSRGHEAFF,TGTGCCAGCAGCCGGGGCCATGAAGCTTTCTTT
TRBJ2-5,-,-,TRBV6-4,CASSSGPMETQYF,TGTGCCAGCAGCAGCGGACCTATGGAGACCCAGTACTTC
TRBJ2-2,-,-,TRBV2,CASSEYRGLNTGELFF,TGTGCCAGCAGTGAATATCGCGGATTAAACACCGGGGAGCTGTTTTTT
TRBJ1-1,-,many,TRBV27,CASRGRESEAFF,TGTGCCAGCAGAGGGCGGGAATCTGAAGCTTTCTTT
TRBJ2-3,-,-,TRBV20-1,CSARDWKAGPHTDTQYF,TGCAGTGCTAGAGATTGGAAGGCGGGTCCCCACACAGATACGCAGTATTTT
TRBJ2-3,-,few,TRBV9,CASSVGQLRFTDTQYF,TGTGCCAGCAGCGTAGGGCAGCTAAGGTTCACAGATACGCAGTATTTT
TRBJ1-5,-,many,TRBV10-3,CAISERELSQPQHF,TGTGCCATCAGTGAGAGGGAATTGAGTCAGCCCCAGCATTTT
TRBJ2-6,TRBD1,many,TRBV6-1,CASSGGTGSGANVLTF,TGTGCCAGCAGCGGAGGGACAGGCTCTGGGGCCAACGTCCTGACTTTC
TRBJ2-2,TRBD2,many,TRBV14,CASSHRRLAGGGELFF,TGTGCCAGCAGCCATAGACGACTAGCGGGAGGCGGGGAGCTGTTTTTT
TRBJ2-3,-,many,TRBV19,CASSTGTLDTQYF,TGTGCCAGTAGTACCGGGACGCTGGATACGCAGTATTTT
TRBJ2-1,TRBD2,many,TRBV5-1,CASSLEPSGGRQFF,TGCGCCAGCAGCTTGGAACCTAGCGGGGGGCGTCAGTTCTTC
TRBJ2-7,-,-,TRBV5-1,CASRPAASTIYEQYF,TGCGCCAGCAGGCCTGCGGCATCCACGATCTACGAGCAGTACTTC
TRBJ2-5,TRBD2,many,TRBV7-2,CASSLPSGRGETQYF,TGTGCCAGCAGCCTCCCTAGCGGGAGAGGAGAGACCCAGTACTTC
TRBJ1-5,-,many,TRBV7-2,CASSPAPRGGVYSNQPQHF,TGTGCCAGCAGCCCAGCCCCTCGAGGAGGGGTATATAGCAATCAGCCCCAGCATTTT
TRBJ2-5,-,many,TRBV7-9,CASSLEHQETQYF,TGTGCCAGCAGCTTAGAACACCAAGAGACCCAGTACTTC
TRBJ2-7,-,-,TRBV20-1,CSARDEGDRLYEQYF,TGCAGTGCTAGAGATGAGGGGGACCGCCTCTACGAGCAGTACTTC
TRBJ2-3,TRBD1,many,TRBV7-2,CASSDAGGDTQYF,TGTGCCAGCAGCGACGCAGGGGGAGATACGCAGTATTTT
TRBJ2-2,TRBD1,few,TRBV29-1,CSGQGVTGELFF,TGCAGCGGACAGGGGGTCACCGGGGAGCTGTTTTTT
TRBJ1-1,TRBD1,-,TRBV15,CATSETGEDTEAFF,TGTGCCACCAGCGAGACAGGGGAGGACACTGAAGCTTTCTTT
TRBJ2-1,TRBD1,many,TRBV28,CASSLSGQGYNEQFF,TGTGCCAGCAGCCTATCTGGACAGGGATACAATGAGCAGTTCTTC
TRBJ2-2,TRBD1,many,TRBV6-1,CASRLRDRAATGELFF,TGTGCCAGCAGACTCCGGGACAGGGCCGCCACCGGGGAGCTGTTTTTT
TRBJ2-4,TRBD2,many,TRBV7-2,CASSLAPLTSATNIQYF,TGTGCCAGCAGCTTAGCTCCACTGACTAGCGCCACCAACATTCAGTACTTC
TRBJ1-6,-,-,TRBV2,CAGGNSNSPLHF,TGTGCGGGGGGGAACTCCAATTCACCCCTCCACTTT
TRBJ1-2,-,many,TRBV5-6,CASSLAEWGYTF,TGTGCCAGCAGCTTGGCCGAGTGGGGCTACACCTTC